What follows are 2 T cell receptor beta chains derived from one specimen sequenced in a study of OX40 agonist ivuxolimab in advanced cancers. The data were produced by immunoSEQ multiplex PCR, yet TCRdb's version contains in-frame clones alone and is incomplete. The sample lists tens of thousands of clones, 86% occurring once. This sample comprised CD4+ or CD8+ T cells sorted from blood, obtained in a trial of the OX40 agonist ivuxolimab. These receptors all stem from an adult with an advanced solid tumor such as melanoma, head and neck, liver or kidney cancer.

In regard to this clone: Other DNA sequences in the sample encode the same CDR3. The DNA of the CDR3 is TGTGCCAGCAGCCGGACAGGATCCTATGGCTACACCTTC. It translates to CASSRTGSYGYTF. The chain employs TRBV13 and TRBJ1-2, with TRBD1 identical over 7 bases. CDR1 and CDR2 from the germline V gene are PRHDT and FYEKMQ (reference sequence). J was trimmed by 4 bases and V by 5 bases; bases with no gene match: 4. CDR3 length: 13 amino acids.

The chain couples TRBV7-3 to TRBJ1-2, with 11 nucleotides matching TRBD1. Germline V gene sequence: CDR1 SGHTA, CDR2 FQGTGA. The CDR3 is made up of 15 amino acids. The junction had 8 bases not matched to a gene; V was cut back by 5 bases and J by 6 bases. The CDR3, as DNA: TGTGCCAGCAGCCCCGGACAGGGGGCTGCCGATGGCTACACCTTC. This translates into CASSPGQGAADGYTF.